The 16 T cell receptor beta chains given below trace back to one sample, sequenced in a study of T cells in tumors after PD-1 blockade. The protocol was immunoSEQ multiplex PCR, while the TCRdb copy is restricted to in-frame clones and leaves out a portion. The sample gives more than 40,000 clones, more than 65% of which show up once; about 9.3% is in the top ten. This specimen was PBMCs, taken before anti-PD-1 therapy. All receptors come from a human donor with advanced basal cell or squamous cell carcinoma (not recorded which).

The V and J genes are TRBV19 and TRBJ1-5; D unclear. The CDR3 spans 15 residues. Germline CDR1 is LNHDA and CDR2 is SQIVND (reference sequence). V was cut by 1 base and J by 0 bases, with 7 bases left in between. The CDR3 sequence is CASSIVGVSNQPQHF. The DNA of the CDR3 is TGTGCCAGTAGTATAGTCGGAGTTAGCAATCAGCCCCAGCATTTT. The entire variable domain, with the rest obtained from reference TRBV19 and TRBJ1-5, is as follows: DGGITQSPKYLFRKEGQNVTLSCEQNLNHDAMYWYRQDPGQGLRLIYYSQIVNDFQKGDIAEGYSVSREKKESFPLTVTSAQKNPTAFYLCASSIVGVSNQPQHFGDGTRLSIL.

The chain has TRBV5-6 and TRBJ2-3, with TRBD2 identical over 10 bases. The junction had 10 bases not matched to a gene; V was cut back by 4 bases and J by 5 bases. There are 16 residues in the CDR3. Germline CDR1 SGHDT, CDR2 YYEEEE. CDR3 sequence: CASSAKGTSAVDTQYF. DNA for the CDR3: TGTGCCAGCAGCGCAAAAGGGACTAGCGCCGTAGATACGCAGTATTTT. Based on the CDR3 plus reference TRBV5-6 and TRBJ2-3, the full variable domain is DAGVTQSPTHLIKTRGQQVTLRCSPKSGHDTVSWYQQALGQGPQFIFQYYEEEERQRGNFPDRFSGHQFPNYSSELNVNALLLGDSALYLCASSAKGTSAVDTQYFGPGTRLTVL.

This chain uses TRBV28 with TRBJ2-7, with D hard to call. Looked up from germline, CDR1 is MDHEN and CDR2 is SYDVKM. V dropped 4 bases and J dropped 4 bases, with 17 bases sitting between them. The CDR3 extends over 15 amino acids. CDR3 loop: CASSYQFLNGYEQYF. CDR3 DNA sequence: TGTGCCAGCAGTTATCAGTTTTTGAATGGATACGAGCAGTACTTC.

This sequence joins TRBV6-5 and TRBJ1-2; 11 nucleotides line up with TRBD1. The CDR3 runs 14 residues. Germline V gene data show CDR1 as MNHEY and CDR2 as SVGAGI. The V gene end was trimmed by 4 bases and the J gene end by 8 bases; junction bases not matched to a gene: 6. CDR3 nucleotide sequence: TGTGCCAGCAGTTTCTTGGACAGGGGGCAGGGCTACACCTTC. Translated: CASSFLDRGQGYTF.

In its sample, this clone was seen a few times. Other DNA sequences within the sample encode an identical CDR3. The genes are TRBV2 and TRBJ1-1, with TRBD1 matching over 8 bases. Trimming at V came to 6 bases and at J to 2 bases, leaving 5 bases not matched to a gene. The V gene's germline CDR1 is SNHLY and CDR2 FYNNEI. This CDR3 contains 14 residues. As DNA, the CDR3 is TGTGCCAGCAGCCGACAGGGGAGAAACACTGAAGCTTTCTTT. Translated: CASSRQGRNTEAFF.

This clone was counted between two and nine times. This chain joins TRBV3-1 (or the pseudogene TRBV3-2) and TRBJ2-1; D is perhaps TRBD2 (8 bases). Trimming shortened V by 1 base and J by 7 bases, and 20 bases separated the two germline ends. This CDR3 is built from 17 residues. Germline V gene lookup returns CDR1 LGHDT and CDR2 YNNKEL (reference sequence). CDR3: CASSQGGQSGRTNEQFF. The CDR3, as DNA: TGTGCCAGCAGCCAAGGGGGACAGAGCGGGAGAACGAATGAGCAGTTCTTC.

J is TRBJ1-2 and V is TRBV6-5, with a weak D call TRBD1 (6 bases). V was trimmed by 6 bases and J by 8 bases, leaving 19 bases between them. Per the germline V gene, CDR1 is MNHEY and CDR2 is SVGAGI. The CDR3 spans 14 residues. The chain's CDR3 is CASRLPGQTMGYTF. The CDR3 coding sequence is TGTGCCAGCAGACTCCCGGGACAAACTATGGGCTACACCTTC.

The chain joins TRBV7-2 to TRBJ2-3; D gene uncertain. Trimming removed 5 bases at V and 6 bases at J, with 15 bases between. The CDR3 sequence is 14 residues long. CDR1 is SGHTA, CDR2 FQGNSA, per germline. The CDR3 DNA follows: TGTGCCAGCAGCGTAGATTTTAACGTTGATACGCAGTATTTT. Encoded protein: CASSVDFNVDTQYF.

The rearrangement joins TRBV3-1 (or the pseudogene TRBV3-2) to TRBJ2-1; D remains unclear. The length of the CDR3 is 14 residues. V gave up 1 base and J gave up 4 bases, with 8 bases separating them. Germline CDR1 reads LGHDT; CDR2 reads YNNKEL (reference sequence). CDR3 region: CASSQGRDYNEQFF. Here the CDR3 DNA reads TGTGCCAGCAGCCAAGGAAGGGATTACAATGAGCAGTTCTTC.

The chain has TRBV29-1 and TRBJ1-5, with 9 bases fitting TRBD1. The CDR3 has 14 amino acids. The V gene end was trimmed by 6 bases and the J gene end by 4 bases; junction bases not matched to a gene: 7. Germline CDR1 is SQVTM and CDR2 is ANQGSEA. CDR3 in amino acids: CSVTGTGLNQPQHF. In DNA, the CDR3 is TGCAGCGTGACCGGGACAGGGTTGAATCAGCCCCAGCATTTT. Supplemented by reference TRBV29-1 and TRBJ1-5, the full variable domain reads SAVISQKPSRDICQRGTSLTIQCQVDSQVTMMFWYRQQPGQSLTLIATANQGSEATYESGFVIDKFPISRPNLTFSTLTVSNMSPEDSSIYLCSVTGTGLNQPQHFGDGTRLSIL.

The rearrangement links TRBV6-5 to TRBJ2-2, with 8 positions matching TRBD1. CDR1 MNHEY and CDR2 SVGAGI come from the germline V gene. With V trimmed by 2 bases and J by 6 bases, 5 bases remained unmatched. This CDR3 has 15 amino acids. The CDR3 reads CASSYGRGRSGELFF. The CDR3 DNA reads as TGTGCCAGCAGTTACGGCAGGGGGCGATCCGGGGAGCTGTTTTTT.

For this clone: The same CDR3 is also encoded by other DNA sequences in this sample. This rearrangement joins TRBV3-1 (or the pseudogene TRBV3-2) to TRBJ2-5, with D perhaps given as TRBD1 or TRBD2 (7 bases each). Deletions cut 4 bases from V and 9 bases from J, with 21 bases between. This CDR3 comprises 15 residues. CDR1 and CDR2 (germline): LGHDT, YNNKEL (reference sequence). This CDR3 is CASSPRGARGGAQYF. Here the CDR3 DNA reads TGTGCCAGCAGCCCTAGGGGGGCCAGGGGGGGGGCCCAGTACTTC.

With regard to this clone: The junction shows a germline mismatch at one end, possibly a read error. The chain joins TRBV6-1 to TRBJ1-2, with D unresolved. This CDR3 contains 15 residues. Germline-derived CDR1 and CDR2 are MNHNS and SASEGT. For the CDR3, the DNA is TGTGCCAGCAGTCAAGCGGGCCCCGCGTCCTATGGCTACACCTTC. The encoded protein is CASSQAGPASYGYTF.

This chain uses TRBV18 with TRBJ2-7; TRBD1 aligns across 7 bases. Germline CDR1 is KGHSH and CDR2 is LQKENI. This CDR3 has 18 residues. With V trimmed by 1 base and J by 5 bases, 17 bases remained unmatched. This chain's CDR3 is CASSPRAGMGQRVDEQYF. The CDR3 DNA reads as TGTGCCAGCTCACCACGAGCAGGTATGGGACAGAGAGTTGACGAGCAGTACTTC.

CDR3 bases: TGTGCCACCTCCCCCCTCCGGGACCTCAATCAGCCCCAGCATTTT. Its translation is CATSPLRDLNQPQHF. V gene TRBV19 combines with J gene TRBJ1-5; possibly TRBD1 for D (5 bases). Germline lookup yields CDR1 LNHDA and CDR2 SQIVND (reference sequence). The CDR3 spans 15 residues. V lost 10 bases to trimming and J lost 3 bases, with 19 bases between them. Together with reference TRBV19 and TRBJ1-5, the CDR3 gives the full variable domain: DGGITQSPKYLFRKEGQNVTLSCEQNLNHDAMYWYRQDPGQGLRLIYYSQIVNDFQKGDIAEGYSVSREKKESFPLTVTSAQKNPTAFYLCATSPLRDLNQPQHFGDGTRLSIL.

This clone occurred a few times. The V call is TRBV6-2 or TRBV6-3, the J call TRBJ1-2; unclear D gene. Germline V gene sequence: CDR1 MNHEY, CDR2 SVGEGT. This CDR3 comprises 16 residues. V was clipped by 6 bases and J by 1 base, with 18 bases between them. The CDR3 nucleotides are TGTGCCAGCAGCTCCTGGGAATTTTCAGTTAACTATGGCTACACCTTC. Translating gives CASSSWEFSVNYGYTF.